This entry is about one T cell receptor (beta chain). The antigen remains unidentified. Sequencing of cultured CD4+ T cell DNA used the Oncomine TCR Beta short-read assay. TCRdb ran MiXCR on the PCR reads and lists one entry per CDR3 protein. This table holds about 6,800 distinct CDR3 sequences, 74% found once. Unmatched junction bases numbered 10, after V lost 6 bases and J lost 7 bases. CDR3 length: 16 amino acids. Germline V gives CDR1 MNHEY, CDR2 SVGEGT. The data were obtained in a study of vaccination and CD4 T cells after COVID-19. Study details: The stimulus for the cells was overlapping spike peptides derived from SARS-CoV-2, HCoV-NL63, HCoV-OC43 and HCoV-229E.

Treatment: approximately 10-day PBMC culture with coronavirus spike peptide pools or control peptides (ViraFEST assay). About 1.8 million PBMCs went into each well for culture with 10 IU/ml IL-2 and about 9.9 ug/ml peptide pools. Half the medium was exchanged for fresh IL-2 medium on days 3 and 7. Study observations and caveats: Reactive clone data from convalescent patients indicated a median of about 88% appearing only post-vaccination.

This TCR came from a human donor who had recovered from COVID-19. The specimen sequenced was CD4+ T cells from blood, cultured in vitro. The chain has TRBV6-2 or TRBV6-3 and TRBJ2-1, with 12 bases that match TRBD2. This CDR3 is CASRLLAGGPGNEQFF. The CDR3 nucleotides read TGTGCCAGCAGACTTCTAGCGGGAGGGCCTGGAAATGAGCAGTTCTTC.